Below, 5 T cell receptor beta chains from the same sample are listed, as sequenced in a study of T cell responses to AZD1222 COVID-19 vaccine. Sequencing used immunoSEQ multiplex PCR; TCRdb keeps in-frame clones, though not all of them. The sample has 100,000 to 150,000 clones; 92% are singletons. The input for sequencing was peripheral blood, taken on day 0 of AZD1222 vaccination. These TCRs come from an adult in good health.

The chain uses TRBV28 and TRBJ2-4; D is uncertain. Trimming took off 3 bases at V and 0 bases at J, with 6 bases between the two ends. Germline CDR1 MDHEN, CDR2 SYDVKM. CDR3 length: 14 residues. The CDR3 region is CASSFGLAKNIQYF. CDR3 in DNA: TGTGCCAGCAGTTTCGGGTTAGCCAAAAACATTCAGTACTTC.

This chain joins TRBV7-9 and TRBJ2-5; 7 bases align to TRBD2. The V gene end was trimmed by 5 bases and the J gene end by 5 bases; junction bases not matched to a gene: 11. Germline values: CDR1 SEHNR, CDR2 FQNEAQ (reference sequence). The CDR3 length is 15 residues. The CDR3 DNA follows: TGTGCCAGCAGCCCCAGACGGGGGGTACGGGAGACCCAGTACTTC. Amino acid sequence: CASSPRRGVRETQYF.

Concerning this clone itself: The junction departs from the called germline gene at one end, perhaps through a read error. J is TRBJ1-4 and V is TRBV29-1, with a possible D match to TRBD1 (6 bases). Germline CDR1 reads SQVTM; CDR2 reads ANQGSEA. The CDR3 runs to 11 residues. The CDR3: CKGGLNEKLFF. CDR3 bases: TGTAAGGGGGGGCTTAATGAAAAACTGTTTTTT. Supplemented by reference TRBV29-1 and TRBJ1-4, the full variable domain reads SAVISQKPSRDICQRGTSLTIQCQVDSQVTMMFWYRQQPGQSLTLIATANQGSEATYESGFVIDKFPISRPNLTFSTLTVSNMSPEDSSIYLCKGGLNEKLFFGSGTQLSVL.

The rearrangement joins TRBV18 to TRBJ2-7; 8 nucleotides line up with TRBD1. This CDR3 contains 15 residues. Per the germline V gene, CDR1 is KGHSH and CDR2 is LQKENI. Trimming cost V 6 bases and J 2 bases; bases outside gene matches: 9. The CDR3: CASSTRGQGPYEQYF. The CDR3 nucleotides read TGTGCCAGCTCCACCAGGGGGCAGGGGCCCTACGAGCAGTACTTC.

The chain uses TRBV6-2 or TRBV6-3 and TRBJ2-7, with D uncertain. The CDR3 length is 11 residues. V shed 6 bases and J shed 6 bases, with 9 bases lying between them. CDR1 and CDR2 (germline): MNHEY, SVGEGT. CDR3 in DNA: TGTGCCAGCAGCCCCTCTTTCGAGCAGTACTTC. Amino acid sequence: CASSPSFEQYF.